Listed below are T cell receptor beta chains from one sample, sequenced in a study of blood T cell repertoires in COVID-19. TCRdb's table, derived via immunoSEQ multiplex PCR, lists solely in-frame clones and lacks some. There are around 260,000 clones in the sample; around 84% occur only once, and around 3.9% lies in the top ten. The sequencing input was PBMCs or T cells enriched from blood (not recorded which). These receptors were collected from a young man with acute COVID-19. Both conserved end residues are part of each CDR3. Each record gives: J gene, clone size, V gene, D gene, CDR3 length, CDR3 protein, CDR3 DNA. The D gene is left open where the match is weak. Rows give clone size only sometimes, using once, few, many, or a class for an expanded clone.

TRBJ1-5	.	TRBV19	TRBD1	15	CASSIADRSNQPQHF	TGTGCCAGTAGTATAGCGGACAGGAGCAATCAGCCCCAGCATTTT
TRBJ1-3	.	TRBV5-6	.	14	CASSLARSGNTIYF	TGTGCCAGCAGCTTGGCCAGGTCTGGAAACACCATATATTTT
TRBJ2-3	once	TRBV5-4	TRBD1	17	CASSSGQLLGGPDTQYF	TGTGCCAGCAGCTCGGGACAACTCCTAGGGGGCCCAGATACGCAGTATTTT
TRBJ1-6	.	TRBV27	.	14	CASSTWGGDSPLHF	TGTGCCAGCTCCACCTGGGGAGGGGATTCACCCCTCCACTTT
TRBJ2-3	.	TRBV5-1	.	16	CASSPTGHFAGDTQYF	TGTGCCAGCAGCCCTACCGGACACTTCGCGGGGGATACGCAGTATTTT
TRBJ1-5	.	TRBV27	.	16	CASSRDTQGRGQPQHF	TGTGCCAGCAGCCGAGACACCCAGGGGCGGGGGCAGCCCCAGCATTTT
TRBJ2-2	.	TRBV11-2	TRBD2	17	CASSWYSGRANTGELFF	TGTGCCAGCAGCTGGTATAGCGGGAGGGCGAACACCGGGGAGCTGTTTTTT
TRBJ2-3	.	TRBV6-1	.	15	CASSDWVADTDTQYF	TGTGCCAGCAGTGATTGGGTAGCTGACACAGATACGCAGTATTTT
TRBJ1-2	.	TRBV6-5	.	15	CATRPTGGLSIGYTF	TGTGCCACCCGCCCAACAGGTGGTCTATCAATAGGCTACACCTTC
TRBJ1-4	.	TRBV11-2	TRBD1	15	CASSRGQASQEKLFF	TGTGCCAGCAGCAGGGGACAGGCGTCGCAGGAGAAACTGTTTTTT
TRBJ2-3	once	TRBV19	.	15	CASSIADRSTDTQYF	TGTGCCAGTAGTATCGCGGACAGAAGCACAGATACGCAGTATTTT
TRBJ1-5	few	TRBV27	.	14	CASSLSGARQPQHF	TGTGCCAGCAGTTTATCGGGGGCTCGACAGCCCCAGCATTTT
TRBJ1-6	.	TRBV4-2	TRBD1	16	CASSRPEGQGVSPLHF	TGTGCCAGCAGCCGACCGGAGGGACAGGGTGTATCACCCCTCCACTTT